The 23 T cell receptor beta chains presented below share a single source sample, sequenced in a study of T-cell memory formation after mild COVID-19. TCRdb ran MiXCR on the 5' RACE reads and lists one entry per CDR3 protein. The sample lists approximately 89,000 distinct CDR3 sequences; more than 10% were seen once. The sample consisted of PBMCs or a T cell subset sorted from them (not recorded which). The source of these receptors is a man between 18 and 35 years old who had mild COVID-19 (a few samples of this study predate the infection). Cell type and time point are not known.

This clonotype was recorded only once. The chain recombines TRBV5-1 with TRBJ2-5; D gene unclear. The germline V gene has CDR1 SGHRS and CDR2 YFSETQ. V lost 0 bases and J 5 bases, leaving 11 bases between the germline ends. This CDR3 is 14 amino acids long. This CDR3 reads CASSLEDFWETQYF. The CDR3 bases are TGCGCCAGCAGCTTGGAGGATTTCTGGGAGACCCAGTACTTC.

The V and J genes are TRBV29-1 and TRBJ2-1, with D possibly TRBD2 on 6 matching bases. The CDR3 has 16 amino acids. Per germline, CDR1 SQVTM and CDR2 ANQGSEA. Trimming pared 3 bases from V and 2 bases from J, leaving 17 bases between. Written as DNA, the CDR3 is TGCAGCGTTGAGGAGGGTAGGGGAAACACCTACAATGAGCAGTTCTTC. The encoded protein is CSVEEGRGNTYNEQFF.

This clonotype was observed a few times. V and J are TRBV6-5 and TRBJ2-4; maybe TRBD1 (5 bases). The length of the CDR3 is 13 residues. Deletions cut 2 bases from V and 3 bases from J, with 5 bases between. Germline-derived CDR1 and CDR2 are MNHEY and SVGAGI. The CDR3 loop reads CASSYRGKNIQYF. The CDR3 nucleotides are TGTGCCAGCAGTTACAGGGGCAAAAACATTCAGTACTTC.

The chain carries TRBV7-2 and TRBJ1-6, with D possibly being TRBD1 (6 bases). The germline gives CDR1 SGHTA, CDR2 FQGNSA. The CDR3 is 14 amino acids. Trimming stripped 3 bases from V and 10 bases from J, with 13 bases between. CDR3 protein: CASSFVQGGSPLHF. Written as DNA, the CDR3 is TGTGCCAGCAGCTTCGTACAGGGAGGATCACCCCTCCACTTT.

This clonotype was seen a few times. This chain joins TRBV5-1 and TRBJ1-1; unclear D gene. Germline loops: CDR1 SGHRS, CDR2 YFSETQ. The CDR3 loop spans 15 amino acids. The ends were cut back, 4 bases at V and 8 bases at J, with 21 bases in the middle. The CDR3 DNA reads TGCGCCAGCAGCCTTCAAGCGGGCCCATCACCCGAAGCTTTCTTT. This sequence encodes CASSLQAGPSPEAFF.

This clonotype was counted between two and nine times. J is TRBJ1-4 and V is TRBV28, with D perhaps matching TRBD1 (5 bases). The CDR3 has 15 residues. Germline-derived CDR1 and CDR2 are MDHEN and SYDVKM. The V gene lost 1 base and the J gene lost 8 bases, with 14 bases spanning the gap. Here the CDR3 reads CASSLLGGSSEKLFF. The CDR3 bases are TGTGCCAGCAGTTTATTGGGGGGGTCATCGGAAAAACTGTTTTTT.

The chain recombines TRBV10-3 with TRBJ2-3, with D perhaps being TRBD1 or TRBD2 (5 bases each). Trimming took off 2 bases at V and 1 base at J, with 7 bases between the two ends. This CDR3 comprises 14 residues. Germline V CDR1 and CDR2: ENHRY, SYGVKD. The CDR3, as DNA: TGTGCCATCAGTGAGGGGGACGGCACAGATACGCAGTATTTT. This encodes CAISEGDGTDTQYF.

This clonotype was counted only a few times. The chain recombines TRBV29-1 with TRBJ2-6; D perhaps matches TRBD2 (5 bases). Germline V gives CDR1 SQVTM, CDR2 ANQGSEA. The CDR3 has 15 residues. With 4 bases removed from V and 4 bases from J, the gap between germline ends came to 14 bases. The CDR3 sequence: CSVVHRGSGANVLTF. The DNA for the CDR3 is TGCAGCGTTGTACATCGAGGGTCCGGGGCCAACGTCCTGACTTTC.

V and J are TRBV10-3 and TRBJ2-7; D not resolved. Per the germline V gene, CDR1 is ENHRY and CDR2 is SYGVKD. The V end was cut by 0 bases, the J end by 2 bases, with 11 bases between. CDR3 length: 15 residues. CDR3: CAISESRTTPYEQYF. The CDR3 DNA follows: TGTGCCATCAGTGAGTCGAGAACAACCCCCTACGAGCAGTACTTC.

The sample holds a few counts of this clonotype. The genes are TRBV15 and TRBJ1-5; D is uncertain. The ends were cut back, 5 bases at V and 2 bases at J, with 13 bases in the middle. The CDR3 runs 15 residues. CDR1 is LNHNV and CDR2 is YYDKDF in the germline V gene (reference sequence). CDR3 nucleotide sequence: TGTGCCACCAGCCCCATGGGTGGGGGCAATCAGCCCCAGCATTTT. Its translation is CATSPMGGGNQPQHF.

This clonotype was picked up a small number of times. V and J are TRBV28 and TRBJ2-7, with TRBD1 matching 7 bases. The CDR3 extends over 12 amino acids. The J segment lost 7 bases and the V segment lost 6 bases, leaving 6 bases of the junction unmatched. Germline assignment: CDR1 MDHEN and CDR2 SYDVKM. In DNA, the CDR3 is TGTGCCAGCAGGAACAGGGGCTGGGAGCAGTACGTC. It is translated as CASRNRGWEQYV.

The genes are TRBV5-5 and TRBJ2-3; D remains ambiguous. This CDR3 contains 13 residues. The V end lost 2 bases, the J end lost 6 bases, and 10 bases lay between the germline ends. Germline V gene sequence: CDR1 SGHKS, CDR2 YYEKEE (reference sequence). CDR3 bases: TGTGCCAGCAGCTTTCAGACCTGGGATACGCAGTATTTT. This sequence encodes CASSFQTWDTQYF.

The sample holds a few counts of this clonotype. CDR3 in amino acids: CASSGENTGELFF. DNA of the CDR3: TGTGCCAGTAGCGGGGAGAACACCGGGGAGCTGTTTTTT. The J gene is TRBJ2-2, the V gene TRBV7-8; 8 positions agree with TRBD2. The CDR3 runs 13 residues. V was clipped by 9 bases and J by 1 base; unmatched bases: 1. Germline CDR1 SGHVS, CDR2 FQNEAQ.

The rearrangement uses TRBV7-3 and TRBJ2-5, with TRBD1 matching over 7 bases. Trimming cost V 5 bases and J 5 bases; bases outside gene matches: 11. The CDR3 runs to 15 residues. Germline CDR1 is SGHTA and CDR2 is FQGTGA. The CDR3 DNA reads as TGTGCCAGCAGCCTTACAGGGGCCCGTGGTGAGACCCAGTACTTC. Protein sequence: CASSLTGARGETQYF.

This clonotype was recorded a few times. The chain recombines TRBV6-2 or TRBV6-3 with TRBJ2-4, with 8 bases aligning to TRBD2. CDR3 length: 16 amino acids. V was clipped by 5 bases and J by 0 bases; unmatched bases: 6. Germline V gives CDR1 MNHEY, CDR2 SVGEGT. CDR3: CASSIRGGLAKNIQYF. CDR3 DNA: TGTGCCAGCAGTATACGGGGGGGCTTAGCCAAAAACATTCAGTACTTC.

This rearrangement joins TRBV27 to TRBJ1-2; no reliable D call. V dropped 2 bases and J dropped 8 bases, with 12 bases sitting between them. The CDR3 covers 13 residues. Per the germline V gene, CDR1 is MNHEY and CDR2 is SMNVEV (reference sequence). The CDR3 sequence is CASSLSSSGGYTF. For the CDR3, the DNA is TGTGCCAGCAGTTTAAGCAGCTCGGGGGGCTACACCTTC.

This clonotype has a handful of counts. The chain uses TRBV6-5 and TRBJ1-1; D uncertain. This CDR3 is built from 11 residues. V lost 8 bases and J lost 4, with 8 bases in between. Germline lookup yields CDR1 MNHEY and CDR2 SVGAGI. Written as DNA, the CDR3 is TGTGCCAGCGCCGCCCCCACTGAAGCTTTCTTT. This gives the protein CASAAPTEAFF.

A note on this clonotype: One end of the junction fails to match germline, which may point to a read error. CDR3 sequence reads: CASSSPRGGKQTQNF. The CDR3 bases are TGTGCCAGCAGCTCCCCCCGCGGGGGTAAGCAGACCCAGAACTTC. The chain employs TRBV7-9 and TRBJ2-5; 7 positions agree with TRBD2. The CDR3 sequence is 15 residues long. In germline, CDR1 is SEHNR, CDR2 FQNEAQ (reference sequence).

V usage is TRBV12-3 or TRBV12-4 and J usage is TRBJ2-7; TRBD2 agrees at 7 bases. There are 17 residues in the CDR3. The trim removed 4 bases at V and 2 bases at J, leaving 14 bases unmatched. The CDR3 region has the DNA TGTGCCAGCAGTTCCCCGCTGATGGCGGGGGAGGCCTACGAGCAGTACTTC. Protein sequence: CASSSPLMAGEAYEQYF.

At least ten counts were recorded for this clonotype. The chain recombines TRBV7-2 with TRBJ2-1; tentatively, D is TRBD1 or TRBD2 (6 bases each). The germline CDR1 and CDR2 sequences are SGHTA and FQGNSA. The CDR3 has 14 amino acids. Trimming removed 5 bases at V and 1 base at J, with 9 bases between. The CDR3 DNA follows: TGTGCCAGCAGCAGGAGGGGGTCCTACAATGAGCAGTTCTTC. Translating it yields CASSRRGSYNEQFF.

The V and J genes are TRBV7-8 and TRBJ2-2; 10 positions agree with TRBD1. Trimming removed 0 bases from V and 4 bases from J; junction bases left unmatched: 2. CDR1 SGHVS and CDR2 FQNEAQ come from the germline V gene. There are 16 residues in the CDR3. This CDR3 reads CASSLADRGPTGELFF. The CDR3 DNA reads TGTGCCAGCAGCTTAGCTGACAGGGGGCCCACCGGGGAGCTGTTTTTT.

The chain recombines TRBV5-1 with TRBJ2-4, with D maybe TRBD2 (7 bases). The CDR3 is 17 amino acids. Germline V gives CDR1 SGHRS, CDR2 YFSETQ. Trimming left V 5 bases short and J 3 bases short, with 21 bases between. CDR3 sequence: CASSFGMGGAFKNIQYF. DNA of the CDR3: TGCGCCAGCAGTTTTGGCATGGGGGGGGCCTTCAAAAACATTCAGTACTTC.

This clonotype has more than one count but fewer than ten. This chain links TRBV12-3 or TRBV12-4 with TRBJ1-5; the match to TRBD1 covers 7 bases. CDR3 length: 13 amino acids. V gave up 5 bases and J gave up 6 bases; unmatched junction bases: 4. The CDR3 spells CASSPGGRQPQHF. The CDR3 DNA follows: TGTGCCAGCAGTCCAGGGGGTCGTCAGCCCCAGCATTTT.